The source of this T cell receptor beta chain is a study of spatial heterogeneity in lung cancer. Whole-study context: Detection consistently captured more beta-chain sequences than alpha-chain sequences.

V lost 6 bases and J 3 bases, leaving 11 bases between the germline ends. Germline loops: CDR1 MNHEY, CDR2 SVGAGI. The CDR3 covers 13 residues. Documented time point: sample taken at primary tumor resection. From tumor, nontumor lung or frozen PBMC, whole RNA was taken unsorted for sequencing. The library protocol tagged each TCR cDNA with a unique molecular identifier. TCRdb processed the 5' RACE reads anew with MiXCR; each CDR3 protein has one entry. The sample has 23,000 or so distinct CDR3 sequences; 4% to 5% are singletons. This clonotype was counted a few times. The sequenced sample was PBMCs, obtained at surgery. This sequence was found in a male donor with early-stage non-small cell lung cancer. This chain connects TRBV6-5 to TRBJ1-2; D uncertain. The CDR3 DNA is TGTGCCAGCAGAATAGATAGGGACTATGGCTACACCTTC. It specifies CASRIDRDYGYTF.